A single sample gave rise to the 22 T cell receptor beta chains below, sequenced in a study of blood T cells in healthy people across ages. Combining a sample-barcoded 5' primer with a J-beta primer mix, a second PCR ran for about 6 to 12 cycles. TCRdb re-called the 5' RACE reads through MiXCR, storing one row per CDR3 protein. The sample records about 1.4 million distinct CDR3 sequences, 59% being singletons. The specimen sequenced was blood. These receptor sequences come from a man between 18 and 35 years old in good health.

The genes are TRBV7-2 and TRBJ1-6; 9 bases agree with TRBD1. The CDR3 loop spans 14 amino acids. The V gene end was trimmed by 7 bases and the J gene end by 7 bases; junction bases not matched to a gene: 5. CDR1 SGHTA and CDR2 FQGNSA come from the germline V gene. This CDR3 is CASNQGTGNSPLHF. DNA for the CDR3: TGTGCCAGCAACCAAGGGACAGGGAATTCACCCCTCCACTTT.

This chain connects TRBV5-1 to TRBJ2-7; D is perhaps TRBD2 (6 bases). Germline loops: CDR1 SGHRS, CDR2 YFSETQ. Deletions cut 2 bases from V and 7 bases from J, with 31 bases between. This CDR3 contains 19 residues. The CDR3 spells CASSFSIPGVGDPVWEQYF. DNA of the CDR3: TGCGCCAGCAGCTTTTCCATCCCGGGGGTTGGGGACCCCGTGTGGGAGCAGTACTTC.

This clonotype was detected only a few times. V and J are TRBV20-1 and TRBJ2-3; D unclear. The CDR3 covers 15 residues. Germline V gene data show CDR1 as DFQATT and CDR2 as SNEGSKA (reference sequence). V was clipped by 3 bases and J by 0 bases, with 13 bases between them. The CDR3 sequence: CSASRSRRSTDTQYF. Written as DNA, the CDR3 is TGCAGTGCTAGTCGGTCGCGACGAAGCACAGATACGCAGTATTTT.

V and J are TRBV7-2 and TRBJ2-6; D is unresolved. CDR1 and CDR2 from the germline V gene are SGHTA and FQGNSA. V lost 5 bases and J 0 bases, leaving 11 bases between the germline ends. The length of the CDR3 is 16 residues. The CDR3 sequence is CASSPLRSSGANVLTF. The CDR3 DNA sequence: TGTGCCAGCAGCCCCCTGAGGAGCTCTGGGGCCAACGTCCTGACTTTC.

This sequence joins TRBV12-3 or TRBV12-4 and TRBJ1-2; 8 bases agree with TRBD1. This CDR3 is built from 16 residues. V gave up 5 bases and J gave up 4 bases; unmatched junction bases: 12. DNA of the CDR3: TGTGCCAGCAGTAAGTCAGGGGGCGCGAGGTTCTATGGCTACACCTTC. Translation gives CASSKSGGARFYGYTF.

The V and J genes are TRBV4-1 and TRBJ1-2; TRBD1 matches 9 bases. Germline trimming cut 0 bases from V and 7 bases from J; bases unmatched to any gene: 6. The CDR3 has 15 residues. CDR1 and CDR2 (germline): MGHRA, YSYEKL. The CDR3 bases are TGCGCCAGCAGCCAAGAAGGGACAGGGAGGGCTGGCTACACCTTC. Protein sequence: CASSQEGTGRAGYTF.

The CDR3 DNA follows: TGTGCCAGCAGTCTCCTAACTAGCGGGAGGCGCGAGCAGTACTTC. Translation gives CASSLLTSGRREQYF. The chain employs TRBV12-3 or TRBV12-4 and TRBJ2-7; the match to TRBD2 covers 12 bases. The CDR3 has 15 residues. J gave up 6 bases and V 5 bases, and 8 bases lay outside the gene matches.

CDR3 sequence reads: CAISSSGTGTTYEQYF. DNA of the CDR3: TGTGCCATCAGCTCGTCCGGGACAGGGACCACCTACGAGCAGTACTTC. This sequence joins TRBV10-3 and TRBJ2-7, with TRBD1 matching over 9 bases. Trimming removed 6 bases from V and 2 bases from J; junction bases left unmatched: 11. CDR1 is ENHRY and CDR2 is SYGVKD in the germline V gene. The CDR3 spans 16 residues.

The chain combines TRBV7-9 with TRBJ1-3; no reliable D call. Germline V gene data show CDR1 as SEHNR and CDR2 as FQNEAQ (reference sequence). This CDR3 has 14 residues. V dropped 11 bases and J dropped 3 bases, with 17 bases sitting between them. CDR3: CAVLRELDGNTIYF. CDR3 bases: TGTGCCGTACTTCGGGAATTAGATGGAAACACCATATATTTT.

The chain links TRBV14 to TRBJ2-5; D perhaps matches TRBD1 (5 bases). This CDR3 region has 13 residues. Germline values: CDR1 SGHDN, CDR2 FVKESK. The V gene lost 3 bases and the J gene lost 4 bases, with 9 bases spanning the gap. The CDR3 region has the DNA TGTGCCAGCAGCCATCAGGGCAGAGAGACCCAGTACTTC. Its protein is CASSHQGRETQYF.

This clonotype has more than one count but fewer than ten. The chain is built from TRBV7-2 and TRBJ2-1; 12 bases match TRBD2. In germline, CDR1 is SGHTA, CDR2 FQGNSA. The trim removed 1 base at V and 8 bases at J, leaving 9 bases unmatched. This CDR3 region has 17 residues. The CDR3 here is CASSLGRGLAGIDEQFF. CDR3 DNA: TGTGCCAGCAGCTTAGGAAGGGGACTAGCGGGTATTGATGAGCAGTTCTTC.

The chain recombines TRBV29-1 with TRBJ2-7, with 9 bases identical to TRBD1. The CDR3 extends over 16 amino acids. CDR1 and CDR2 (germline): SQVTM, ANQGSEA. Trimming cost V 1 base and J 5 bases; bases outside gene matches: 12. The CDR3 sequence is CSVEAQTGTGSNEQYF. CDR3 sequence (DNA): TGCAGCGTTGAAGCCCAAACCGGGACAGGGTCCAACGAGCAGTACTTC.

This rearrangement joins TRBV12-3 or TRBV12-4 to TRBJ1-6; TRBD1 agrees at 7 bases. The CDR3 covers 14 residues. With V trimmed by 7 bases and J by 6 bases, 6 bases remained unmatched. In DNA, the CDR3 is TGTGCCAGCACAGGGGGGTTAGGTAATTCACCCCTCCACTTT. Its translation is CASTGGLGNSPLHF.

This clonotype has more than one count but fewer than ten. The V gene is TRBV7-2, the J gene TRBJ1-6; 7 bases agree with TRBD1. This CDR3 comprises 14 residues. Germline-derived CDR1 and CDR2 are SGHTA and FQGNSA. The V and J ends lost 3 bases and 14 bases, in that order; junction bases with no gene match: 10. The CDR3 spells CASSFRDSISALHF. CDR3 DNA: TGTGCCAGCAGCTTCCGGGACAGTATTTCGGCCCTCCACTTT.

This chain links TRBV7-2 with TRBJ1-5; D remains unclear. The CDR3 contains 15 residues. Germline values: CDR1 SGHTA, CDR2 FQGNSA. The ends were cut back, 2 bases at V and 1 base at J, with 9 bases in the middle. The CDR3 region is CASSLYVESNQPQHF. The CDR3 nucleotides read TGTGCCAGCAGCTTATACGTAGAAAGCAATCAGCCCCAGCATTTT.

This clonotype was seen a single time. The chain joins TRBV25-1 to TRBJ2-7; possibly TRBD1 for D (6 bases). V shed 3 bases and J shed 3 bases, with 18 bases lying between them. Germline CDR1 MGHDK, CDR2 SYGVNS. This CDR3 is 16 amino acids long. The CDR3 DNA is TGTGCCAGCAGTGACCGAACAGGGAATGGGGTCTACGAGCAGTACTTC. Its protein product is CASSDRTGNGVYEQYF.

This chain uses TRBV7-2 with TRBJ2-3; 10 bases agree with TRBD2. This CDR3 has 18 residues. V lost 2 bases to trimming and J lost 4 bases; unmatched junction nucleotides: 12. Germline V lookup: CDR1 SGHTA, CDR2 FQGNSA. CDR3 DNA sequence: TGTGCCAGCAGCTTACGGGGAAGCGGGAGGGCCTTTCCAGATACGCAGTATTTT. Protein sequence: CASSLRGSGRAFPDTQYF.

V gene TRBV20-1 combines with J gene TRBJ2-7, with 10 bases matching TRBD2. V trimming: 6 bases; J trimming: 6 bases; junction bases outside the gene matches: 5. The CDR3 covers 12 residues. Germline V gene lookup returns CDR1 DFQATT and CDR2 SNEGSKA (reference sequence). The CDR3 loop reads CSALAGRSEQYF. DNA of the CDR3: TGCAGTGCACTAGCGGGGAGGTCCGAGCAGTACTTC.

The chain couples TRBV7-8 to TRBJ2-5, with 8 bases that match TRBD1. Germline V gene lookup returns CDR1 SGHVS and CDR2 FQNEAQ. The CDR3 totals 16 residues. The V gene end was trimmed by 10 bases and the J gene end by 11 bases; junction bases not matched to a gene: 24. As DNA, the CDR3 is TGTGCCATCTCCCCTTGGGGGACAGGAGAATACAATGAGCAGTACTTC. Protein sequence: CAISPWGTGEYNEQYF.

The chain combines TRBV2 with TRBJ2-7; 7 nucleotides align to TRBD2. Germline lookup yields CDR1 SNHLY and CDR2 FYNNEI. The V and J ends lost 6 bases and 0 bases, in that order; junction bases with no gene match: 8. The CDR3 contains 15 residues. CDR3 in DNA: TGTGCCAGCAGAAGCACTGGCGGGGGCTCCTACGAGCAGTACTTC. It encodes CASRSTGGGSYEQYF.

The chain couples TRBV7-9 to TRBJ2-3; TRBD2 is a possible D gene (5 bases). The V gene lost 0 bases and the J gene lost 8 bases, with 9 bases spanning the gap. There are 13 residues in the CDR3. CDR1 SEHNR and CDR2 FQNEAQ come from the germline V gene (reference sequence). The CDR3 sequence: CASSLASETTQYF. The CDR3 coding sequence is TGTGCCAGCAGCTTAGCTAGCGAGACTACGCAGTATTTT.

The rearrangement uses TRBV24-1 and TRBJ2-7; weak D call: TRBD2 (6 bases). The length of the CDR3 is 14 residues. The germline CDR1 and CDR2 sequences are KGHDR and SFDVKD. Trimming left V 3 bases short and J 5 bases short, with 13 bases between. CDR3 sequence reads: CATSDGRNPHEQYF. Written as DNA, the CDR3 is TGTGCCACCAGTGATGGGAGGAACCCCCACGAGCAGTACTTC.